These 11 T cell receptor beta chains were sequenced from one sample in a study of T cell responses to AZD1222 COVID-19 vaccine. TCRdb keeps only in-frame clones here, not all; method: immunoSEQ multiplex PCR. This sample yields roughly 150,000 clones, of which about 90% are seen a single time; about 4% belongs to the top ten. The sample here was peripheral blood, taken 28 days after the second AZD1222 dose. These TCRs come from an adult who received the AZD1222 COVID-19 vaccine.

The chain has TRBV24-1 and TRBJ2-5; D perhaps matches TRBD1 (5 bases). Trimming left V 1 base short and J 5 bases short, with 10 bases between. From germline, CDR1 is KGHDR and CDR2 SFDVKD. CDR3 length equals 14 residues. The CDR3 here is CATSDFRRAETQYF. The CDR3 region has the DNA TGTGCCACCAGTGATTTCCGCAGGGCGGAGACCCAGTACTTC.

The J gene is TRBJ2-7, the V gene TRBV6-5; D unclear. V was pared by 6 bases and J by 2 bases, with 14 bases between. Germline V CDR1 and CDR2: MNHEY, SVGAGI. The CDR3 has 14 amino acids. In DNA, the CDR3 is TGTGCCAGCAGCCTCGACGCGAACCCCTACGAGCAGTACTTC. It encodes CASSLDANPYEQYF.

The rearrangement links TRBV14 to TRBJ1-1, with no clear D. CDR3 length: 14 residues. V lost 2 bases and J lost 1, with 8 bases in between. Germline CDR1 and CDR2: SGHDN and FVKESK. CDR3 bases: TGTGCCAGCAGCCAAATTTCCTGGAACACTGAAGCTTTCTTT. It encodes CASSQISWNTEAFF.

This clone was recorded once. This chain uses TRBV24-1 with TRBJ1-2, with 7 bases fitting TRBD1. The germline CDR1 and CDR2 sequences are KGHDR and SFDVKD. CDR3 length equals 15 residues. Unmatched junction bases numbered 7, after V lost 3 bases and J lost 4 bases. The CDR3 here is CATSDRFGQAYGYTF. In nucleotides, the CDR3 is TGTGCCACCAGTGATCGTTTTGGACAGGCCTATGGCTACACCTTC.

This chain connects TRBV11-3 to TRBJ2-7; D unclear. Trimming left V 6 bases short and J 0 bases short, with 15 bases between. This CDR3 has 15 residues. The germline gives CDR1 SGHNT, CDR2 YENEEA. The CDR3 coding sequence is TGTGCCAGCAGGCCAAAGGGCACATTCTCCTACGAGCAGTACTTC. Translated: CASRPKGTFSYEQYF.

The chain has TRBV29-1 and TRBJ2-7; 8 nucleotides match TRBD2. Germline V gives CDR1 SQVTM, CDR2 ANQGSEA. This CDR3 is built from 14 residues. V lost 4 bases, J lost 3 bases, and 8 bases stayed unmatched. The CDR3 protein is CSVGLAGGRYEQYF. CDR3 nucleotide sequence: TGCAGCGTTGGGTTGGCGGGAGGCCGCTACGAGCAGTACTTC.

This clone was recorded once. CDR3 sequence (DNA): TGTGCCAGCAGCTTCGGGACAGGGGCTGGAAACACCATATATTTT. Amino acids: CASSFGTGAGNTIYF. The chain is built from TRBV7-2 and TRBJ1-3, with 10 bases matching TRBD1. CDR1 SGHTA and CDR2 FQGNSA come from the germline V gene. V lost 3 bases to trimming and J lost 2 bases; unmatched junction nucleotides: 1. CDR3 length equals 15 residues.

The chain combines TRBV30 with TRBJ2-7; D gene ambiguous. V lost 4 bases, J lost 4 bases, and 11 bases lay in between. The V gene's germline CDR1 is GTSNPN and CDR2 SVGIG (reference sequence). The CDR3 contains 12 residues. The CDR3 DNA sequence: TGTGCCTGGAATAGGGTGGGGTACGAGCAGTACTTC. As protein: CAWNRVGYEQYF.

V gene TRBV10-3 combines with J gene TRBJ1-6, with TRBD1 matching 9 bases. Unmatched junction bases numbered 16, after V lost 4 bases and J lost 6 bases. CDR1 is ENHRY and CDR2 is SYGVKD in the germline V gene. CDR3 size: 19 residues. This CDR3 reads CAISGPGQGSGVVNSPLHF. In nucleotides, the CDR3 is TGTGCCATCAGTGGACCGGGACAGGGATCCGGGGTTGTTAATTCACCCCTCCACTTT.

This chain links TRBV15 with TRBJ1-5, with TRBD1 identical over 9 bases. There are 18 residues in the CDR3. Losses at the gene ends were 3 bases for V and 0 bases for J; bases not matched to a gene: 9. CDR1 is LNHNV, CDR2 YYDKDF, per germline (reference sequence). DNA of the CDR3: TGTGCCACCAGCAGCCGGGACAGGGAAAGCTATAGCAATCAGCCCCAGCATTTT. This gives the protein CATSSRDRESYSNQPQHF.

The chain has TRBV7-2 and TRBJ2-3; 11 positions agree with TRBD2. CDR3 length: 19 amino acids. With 5 bases clipped from V and 4 bases from J, the junction kept 17 bases outside the gene matches. CDR1 and CDR2 from the germline V gene are SGHTA and FQGNSA. The CDR3 sequence is CASSPRKSLAGGPADTQYF. The CDR3 bases are TGTGCCAGCAGCCCGCGAAAAAGTTTAGCGGGGGGGCCAGCAGATACGCAGTATTTT.